The 21 T cell receptor beta chains reported below all come from one sample, sequenced in a study. The table came from immunoSEQ multiplex PCR; TCRdb's copy has only in-frame clones and leaves some out. The profile shows approximately 53,000 clones, approximately 93% of them singletons. What was sequenced was PBMCs. The source of these receptors is a man in his forties with rheumatoid arthritis.

The CDR3 sequence is CASSLRRAGELFF. CDR3 bases: TGCGCCAGCAGCCTTCGGAGGGCCGGGGAGCTGTTTTTT. The V and J genes are TRBV4-1 and TRBJ2-2, with a tentative D call TRBD2 (6 bases). The CDR3 covers 13 residues. Trimming left V 4 bases short and J 6 bases short, with 9 bases between. Germline V gene lookup returns CDR1 MGHRA and CDR2 YSYEKL.

The DNA for the CDR3 is TGTGCCAGCTCTCCGGCCAGGGACTACGAGCAGTACTTC. Residues: CASSPARDYEQYF. The gene calls are TRBV18 and TRBJ2-7; tentative D call: TRBD1 (5 bases). CDR1 is KGHSH and CDR2 is LQKENI in the germline V gene. With 6 bases removed from V and 3 bases from J, the gap between germline ends came to 12 bases. CDR3 size: 13 residues.

V and J are TRBV7-2 and TRBJ2-1; 9 bases match TRBD1. With V trimmed by 1 base and J by 3 bases, 7 bases remained unmatched. Germline CDR1 and CDR2: SGHTA and FQGNSA. This CDR3 has 17 residues. The CDR3 sequence is CASSLGRRTGVYNEQFF. The CDR3 coding sequence is TGTGCCAGCAGCTTAGGGCGTAGGACAGGGGTCTACAATGAGCAGTTCTTC.

The rearrangement links TRBV19 to TRBJ1-5; D call uncertain. Germline assignment: CDR1 LNHDA and CDR2 SQIVND (reference sequence). V was clipped by 1 base and J by 1 base, with 11 bases between them. This CDR3 has 16 amino acids. The CDR3: CASSIGSGRSNQPQHF. The DNA for the CDR3 is TGTGCCAGTAGTATAGGATCGGGTCGGAGCAATCAGCCCCAGCATTTT.

The chain couples TRBV6-5 to TRBJ1-1; D might be TRBD1 (6 bases). This CDR3 contains 13 residues. In germline, CDR1 is MNHEY, CDR2 SVGAGI. Trimming shortened V by 2 bases and J by 4 bases, and 8 bases separated the two germline ends. CDR3 protein: CASSYRGATEAFF. The CDR3, as DNA: TGTGCCAGCAGTTACAGGGGGGCCACTGAAGCTTTCTTT.

The genes are TRBV9 and TRBJ1-1, with D possibly TRBD1 on 5 matching bases. Germline CDR1 SGDLS, CDR2 YYNGEE. V was cut by 0 bases and J by 8 bases, with 14 bases left in between. CDR3 length: 14 amino acids. Here the CDR3 reads CASSVATPGAEAFF. The CDR3 DNA sequence: TGTGCCAGCAGCGTAGCTACTCCTGGGGCGGAAGCTTTCTTT.

The chain couples TRBV7-3 to TRBJ1-6; D not certain. The V and J ends lost 0 bases and 8 bases respectively, with 8 bases between them. CDR3 length equals 14 residues. Germline loops: CDR1 SGHTA, CDR2 FQGTGA. Written as DNA, the CDR3 is TGTGCCAGCAGCTTAACCGGTGGGGATTCACCCCTCCACTTT. This translates into CASSLTGGDSPLHF. Together with reference TRBV7-3 and TRBJ1-6, the CDR3 gives the full variable domain: GAGVSQTPSNKVTEKGKYVELRCDPISGHTALYWYRQSLGQGPEFLIYFQGTGAADDSGLPNDRFFAVRPEGSVSTLKIQRTERGDSAVYLCASSLTGGDSPLHFGNGTRLTVT.

V gene TRBV4-1 combines with J gene TRBJ1-6, with D uncertain. Trimming left V 4 bases short and J 0 bases short, with 19 bases between. Per the germline V gene, CDR1 is MGHRA and CDR2 is YSYEKL. The CDR3 consists of 19 residues. CDR3 DNA sequence: TGCGCCAGCAGCCCCGATACGGTGGCCGAGGGCTCCTATAATTCACCCCTCCACTTT. Protein product: CASSPDTVAEGSYNSPLHF.

This clone was counted a single time. The chain has TRBV11-3 and TRBJ2-2; TRBD1 agrees at 8 bases. The junction had 3 bases not matched to a gene; V was cut back by 5 bases and J by 7 bases. This CDR3 has 13 residues. Germline CDR1 SGHNT, CDR2 YENEEA. The CDR3 DNA sequence: TGTGCCAGCAGCCCCAGGGGGCACGGGGAGCTGTTTTTT. Translation: CASSPRGHGELFF.

This clone was counted a few times. This chain connects TRBV7-9 to TRBJ2-2, with TRBD1 identical over 9 bases. Trimming removed 5 bases from V and 4 bases from J; junction bases left unmatched: 11. CDR3 length: 17 amino acids. Germline CDR1 is SEHNR and CDR2 is FQNEAQ (reference sequence). In DNA form, the CDR3 reads TGTGCCAGCAGCCCCGCCCGGACAGGGGCGGGCACCGGGGAGCTGTTTTTT. Translated, it gives CASSPARTGAGTGELFF.

This chain links TRBV9 with TRBJ2-1; D possibly corresponds to TRBD2 (6 bases). Deletions cut 0 bases from V and 8 bases from J, with 18 bases between. The CDR3 sequence is 16 residues long. Germline CDR1 is SGDLS and CDR2 is YYNGEE. CDR3 bases: TGTGCCAGCAGCGTAGTAGGAAGTAGCGGTATATATGAGCAGTTCTTC. The encoded protein is CASSVVGSSGIYEQFF.

The chain joins TRBV13 to TRBJ2-7, with 8 bases lining up with TRBD2. CDR3 length: 16 residues. CDR1 and CDR2 (germline): PRHDT, FYEKMQ (reference sequence). The V and J ends lost 5 bases and 3 bases, in that order; junction bases with no gene match: 12. CDR3 residues: CASSPRVAGGSYEQYF. The DNA for the CDR3 is TGTGCCAGCAGCCCAAGGGTCGCGGGAGGAAGCTACGAGCAGTACTTC.

The DNA for the CDR3 is TGTGCCAGCAGCGTAGTAAGGGGGGAGGAGACCCAGTACTTC. Protein: CASSVVRGEETQYF. The rearrangement joins TRBV9 to TRBJ2-5; TRBD1 or TRBD2 may be the D gene (6 bases each). This CDR3 comprises 14 residues. V lost 0 bases, J lost 5 bases, and 11 bases lay in between. Per the germline V gene, CDR1 is SGDLS and CDR2 is YYNGEE.

The rearrangement joins TRBV4-2 to TRBJ1-1, with 8 nucleotides matching TRBD1. Germline V CDR1 and CDR2: LGHNA, YNFKEQ. V shed 4 bases and J 7 bases; nucleotides not matched to a gene: 5. CDR3 length: 13 amino acids. In nucleotides, the CDR3 is TGTGCCAGCAGCCCGACAGGGGAGGGTGAAGCTTTCTTT. Translating it yields CASSPTGEGEAFF.

The chain links TRBV6-5 to TRBJ2-7; TRBD1 agrees at 8 bases. J lost 0 bases, V lost 6 bases, and 7 bases had no gene match. CDR1 and CDR2 from the germline V gene are MNHEY and SVGAGI. This CDR3 contains 15 residues. The CDR3 DNA is TGTGCCAGCAGCAGGACAGGGACAAGCTCCTACGAGCAGTACTTC. It encodes CASSRTGTSSYEQYF.

This rearrangement joins TRBV24-1 to TRBJ2-1, with 8 positions matching TRBD1. The CDR3 length is 14 residues. Germline assignment: CDR1 KGHDR and CDR2 SFDVKD. Germline trimming cut 6 bases from V and 5 bases from J; bases unmatched to any gene: 5. This CDR3 is CATSPQGADNEQFF. The CDR3 region has the DNA TGTGCCACCAGTCCCCAGGGGGCGGACAATGAGCAGTTCTTC.

V usage is TRBV18 and J usage is TRBJ1-2; 8 positions match TRBD1. Losses at the gene ends were 1 base for V and 4 bases for J; bases not matched to a gene: 5. Germline V lookup: CDR1 KGHSH, CDR2 LQKENI. This CDR3 comprises 15 residues. As DNA, the CDR3 is TGTGCCAGCTCACCACTGGACAGGGATGGCTATGGCTACACCTTC. Its protein is CASSPLDRDGYGYTF.

This sequence joins TRBV3-1 (or the pseudogene TRBV3-2) and TRBJ1-5; tentatively, D is TRBD1 (5 bases). The CDR3 has 14 amino acids. Germline CDR1 and CDR2: LGHDT and YNNKEL (reference sequence). V gave up 1 base and J gave up 4 bases, with 8 bases separating them. This chain's CDR3 is CASSQVGGNQPQHF. DNA for the CDR3: TGTGCCAGCAGCCAAGTTGGGGGAAATCAGCCCCAGCATTTT.

This clone showed up just once. The rearrangement joins TRBV18 to TRBJ2-5, with 12 positions matching TRBD2. This CDR3 has 18 residues. Germline V gene sequence: CDR1 KGHSH, CDR2 LQKENI. V lost 4 bases and J lost 7; bases outside the gene matches: 16. The CDR3 sequence: CASSLQTSGGPKVGTQYF. In DNA form, the CDR3 reads TGTGCCAGCTCACTTCAGACTAGCGGGGGCCCTAAAGTAGGGACCCAGTACTTC.

This chain's CDR3 is CASSLAGSVEQYF. In nucleotides, the CDR3 is TGTGCCAGCAGCTTAGCGGGATCGGTCGAGCAGTACTTC. This chain joins TRBV3-1 (or the pseudogene TRBV3-2) and TRBJ2-7, with 8 bases identical to TRBD2. The germline CDR1 and CDR2 sequences are LGHDT and YNNKEL (reference sequence). V was clipped by 5 bases and J by 6 bases; unmatched bases: 6. This CDR3 has 13 residues.

The V gene is TRBV5-4, the J gene TRBJ1-2; D is ambiguous. Germline assignment: CDR1 SGHNT and CDR2 YYREEE (reference sequence). The V and J ends lost 4 bases and 2 bases respectively, with 6 bases between them. This CDR3 region has 12 residues. In DNA form, the CDR3 reads TGTGCCAGCAGCGAACCGAACTATGGCTACACCTTC. This gives the protein CASSEPNYGYTF.